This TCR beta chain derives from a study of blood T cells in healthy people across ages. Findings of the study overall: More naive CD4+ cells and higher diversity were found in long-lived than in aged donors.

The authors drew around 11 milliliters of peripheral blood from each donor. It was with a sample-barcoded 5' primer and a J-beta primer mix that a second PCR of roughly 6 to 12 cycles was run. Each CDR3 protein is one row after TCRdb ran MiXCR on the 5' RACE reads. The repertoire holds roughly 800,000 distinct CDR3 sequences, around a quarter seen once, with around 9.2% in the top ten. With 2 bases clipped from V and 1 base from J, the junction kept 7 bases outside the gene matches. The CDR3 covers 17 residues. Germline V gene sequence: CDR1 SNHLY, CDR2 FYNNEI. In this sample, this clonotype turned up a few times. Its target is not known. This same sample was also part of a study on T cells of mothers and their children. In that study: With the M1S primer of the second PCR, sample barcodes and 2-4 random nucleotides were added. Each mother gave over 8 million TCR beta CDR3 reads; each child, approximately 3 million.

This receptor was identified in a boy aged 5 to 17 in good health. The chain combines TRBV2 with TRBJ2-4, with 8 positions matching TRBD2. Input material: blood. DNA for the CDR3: TGTGCCAGCAGTGAAAGGGGCGGGGGGATCGCCAAAAACATTCAGTACTTC. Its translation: CASSERGGGIAKNIQYF.